The present TCR beta chain was sequenced within a study of stem cell transplantation in POMP-related autoinflammatory disease. Study-wide context: Before transplant, CD4+ T cells skewed naive and CD8+ proportions were low. Neutrophil and platelet engraftment from the graft donor was 100% through one year after transplant. Overall study findings and caveats: In PRAID patients, the number of distinct TRB V-J gene pairings was restricted. A trend toward lower repertoire diversity and greater clonality appeared in every analyzed T-cell subset of PRAID patients.

V was pared by 4 bases and J by 6 bases, with 12 bases between. The length of the CDR3 is 14 residues. Germline lookup yields CDR1 SNHLY and CDR2 FYNNEI. For this clone: The antigen remains undetermined.

Some clones are missing from TCRdb's copy, which holds only in-frame ones; the method was immunoSEQ multiplex PCR. This table has about 68,000 clones, approximately 91% appearing once. The chain recombines TRBV2 with TRBJ2-2; a possible D gene is TRBD2 (5 bases). Sequencing used CD4+ T cells from PBMCs, obtained after stem cell transplantation. The sequence was obtained from a human patient with POMP-related autoinflammation and immune dysregulation (PRAID). Among the T cells, some may be from the graft donor. Here the CDR3 DNA reads TGTGCCAGCAGTGTCGGGGTCGGCGCCGGGGAGCTGTTTTTT. Residues: CASSVGVGAGELFF.